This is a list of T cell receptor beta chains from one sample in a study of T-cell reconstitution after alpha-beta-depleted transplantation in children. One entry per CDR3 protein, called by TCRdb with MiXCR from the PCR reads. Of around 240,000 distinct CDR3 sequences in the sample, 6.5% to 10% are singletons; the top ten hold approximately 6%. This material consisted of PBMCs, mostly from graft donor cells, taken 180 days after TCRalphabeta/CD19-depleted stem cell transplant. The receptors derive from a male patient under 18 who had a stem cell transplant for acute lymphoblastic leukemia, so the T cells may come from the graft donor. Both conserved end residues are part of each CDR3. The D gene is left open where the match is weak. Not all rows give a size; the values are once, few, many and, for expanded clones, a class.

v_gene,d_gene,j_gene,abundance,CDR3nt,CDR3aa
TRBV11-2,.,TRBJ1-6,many,TGTGCCAGCAGCCGTCGGGCCCCGAGCTCCTATAATTCACCCCTCCACTTT,CASSRRAPSSYNSPLHF
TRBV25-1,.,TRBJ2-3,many,TGTGCCAGCAGTGTGGGTTTTGCAGATACGCAGTATTTT,CASSVGFADTQYF
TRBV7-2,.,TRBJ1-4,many,TGTGCCAGCAGCTTAGCGGACTCAACTAATGAAAAACTGTTTTTT,CASSLADSTNEKLFF
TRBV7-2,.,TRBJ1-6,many,TGTGCCAGCAGCCCATCTGGCCGCAGTGGAAATTCACCCCTCCACTTT,CASSPSGRSGNSPLHF
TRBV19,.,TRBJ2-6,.,TGTGCCAGTAGTATTGGTGGGGCCAACGTCCTGACTTTC,CASSIGGANVLTF
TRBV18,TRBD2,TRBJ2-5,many,TGTGCCAGCTCCCCAAGCGGGATAGGAGAGACCCAGTACTTC,CASSPSGIGETQYF
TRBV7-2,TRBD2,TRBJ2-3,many,TGTGCCAGCAGCTTAAAGCGGGGGGTCCATGATGATACGCAGTATTTT,CASSLKRGVHDDTQYF
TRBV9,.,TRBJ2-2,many,TGTGCCAGCAGCGGGACAGCCGGGGAGCTGTTTTTT,CASSGTAGELFF
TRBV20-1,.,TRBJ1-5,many,TGCAGTGCTAGAGTAGGAGGGACCGGCAATCAGCCCCAGCATTTT,CSARVGGTGNQPQHF
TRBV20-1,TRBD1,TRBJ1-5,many,TGCAGTGCTCGGACAGGCGTCCAGCCCCAGCATTTT,CSARTGVQPQHF
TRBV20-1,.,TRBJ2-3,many,TGCAGTGCCCCGATTGGAGCGGCAGATACGCAGTATTTT,CSAPIGAADTQYF
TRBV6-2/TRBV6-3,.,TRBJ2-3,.,TGTGCCAGCAGTTACACGCCTAACCCCACAGATACGCAGTATTTT,CASSYTPNPTDTQYF
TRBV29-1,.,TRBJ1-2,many,TGCAGCGTTGAAGATCGGGAGTGGTTGGGCTACACCTTC,CSVEDREWLGYTF
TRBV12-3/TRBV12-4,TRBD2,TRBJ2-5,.,TGTGCCACCTCACCTGGGGGGACTACTAAAGAGACCCAGTACTTC,CATSPGGTTKETQYF
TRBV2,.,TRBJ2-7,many,TGTGCCAGCAGTCGGACAGCCTCCTACGAGCAGTACTTC,CASSRTASYEQYF
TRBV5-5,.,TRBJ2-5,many,TGTGCCAGCAGCAGCCAGTTAAGTATCCAAGAGACCCAGTACTTC,CASSSQLSIQETQYF
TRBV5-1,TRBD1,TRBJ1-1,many,TGCGCCAGCTGCTGCAGGGGGCTGGGTGAAGCTTTCTTT,CASCCRGLGEAFF
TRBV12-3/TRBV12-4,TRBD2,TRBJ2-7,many,TGTGCCAGCATACTGGCGGGAGGGTTAAGTCACGAGCAGTACTTC,CASILAGGLSHEQYF
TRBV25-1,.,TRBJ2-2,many,TGTGCCAGCAGTGAGGGGTTCGGTCTCAACACCGGGGAGCTGTTTTTT,CASSEGFGLNTGELFF
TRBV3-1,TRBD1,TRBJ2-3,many,TGTGCCAGCAGCCTAGTAGGGACAGGGACCGCAGATACGCAGTATTTT,CASSLVGTGTADTQYF
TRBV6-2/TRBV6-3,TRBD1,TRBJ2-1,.,TGTGCCAGCAGTTACGTCCCGGGACAGATTCACAATGAGCAGTTCTTC,CASSYVPGQIHNEQFF
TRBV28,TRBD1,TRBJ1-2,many,TGTGCCAGCAGTTTAGAGACAGGGTACTATGGCTACACCTTC,CASSLETGYYGYTF
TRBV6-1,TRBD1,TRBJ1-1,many,TGTGCCAGCAGAGCCCGGGACAGGAGGGAGAGGGAAGCTTTCTTT,CASRARDRREREAFF
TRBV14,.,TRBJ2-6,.,TGTGCCAGCAGCCAGGGGCGGGCCAACGTCCTGACTTTC,CASSQGRANVLTF
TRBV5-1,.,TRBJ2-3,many,TGCGCCAGCAGCCGGCAATTCGATACAGATACGCAGTATTTT,CASSRQFDTDTQYF
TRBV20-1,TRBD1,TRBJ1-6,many,TGCAGTGCTCTCCCCCCCAGGGGGCAGGATTCACCCCTCCACTTT,CSALPPRGQDSPLHF
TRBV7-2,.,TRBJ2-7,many,TGTGCCAGCAGCTTTGGGTGGGGGCTCGAGCAGTACTTC,CASSFGWGLEQYF
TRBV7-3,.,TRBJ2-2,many,TGTGCCAGCAGCGCGGACAGTTACGGGGAGCTGTTTTTT,CASSADSYGELFF
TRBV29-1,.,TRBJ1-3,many,TGCAGCGTAGAGGGCTTTGGAAACACCATATATTTT,CSVEGFGNTIYF
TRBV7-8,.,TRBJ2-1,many,TGTGCCAGCAGCCCGAGGCTCGGGGAGCAGTTCTTC,CASSPRLGEQFF
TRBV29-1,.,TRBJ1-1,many,TGCAACCTCCGGGGGGGTGGGTTGACTGAAGCTTTCTTT,CNLRGGGLTEAFF
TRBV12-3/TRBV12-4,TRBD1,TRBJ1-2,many,TGTGCCAGCAGCATGGACAGGTTCTATGGCTACACCTTC,CASSMDRFYGYTF
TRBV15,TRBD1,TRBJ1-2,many,TGTGCCACCAGCAGAGAGGGGACAGGGGAGGCTAACTATGGCTACACCTTC,CATSREGTGEANYGYTF
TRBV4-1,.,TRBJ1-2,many,TGCGCCAGCAGCCAAGCACCGGGGGCAGGCTATGGCTACACCTTC,CASSQAPGAGYGYTF
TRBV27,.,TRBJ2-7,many,TGTGCCAGCAGTTTAAGAGGGTTGGATTCCTCCTACGAGCAGTACTTC,CASSLRGLDSSYEQYF
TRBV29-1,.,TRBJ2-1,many,TGCAGCGTTGAAGGTGGTCATGAGCAGTTCTTC,CSVEGGHEQFF
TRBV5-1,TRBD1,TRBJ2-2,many,TGCGCCAGCAGCTTACCGAGGACAGGGCCCAACACCGGGGAGCTGTTTTTT,CASSLPRTGPNTGELFF
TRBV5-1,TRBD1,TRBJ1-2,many,TGCGCCAGCAGCTACGACAGGGGAAATTCCAATGGCTACACCTTC,CASSYDRGNSNGYTF
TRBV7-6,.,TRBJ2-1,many,TGTGCCAGCAGCTTGGCGCTCAATGAGCAGTTCTTC,CASSLALNEQFF
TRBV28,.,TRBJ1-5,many,TGTGCCAGCTCCTCGGGAGGGGGAAGTAATCAGCCCCAGCATTTT,CASSSGGGSNQPQHF
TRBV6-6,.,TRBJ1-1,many,TGTGCCAGCAGATATACCATGAACACTGAAGCTTTCTTT,CASRYTMNTEAFF
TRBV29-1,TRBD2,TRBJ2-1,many,TGCAGCGCCTCGGGGGGATCCTACAATGAGCAGTTCTTC,CSASGGSYNEQFF
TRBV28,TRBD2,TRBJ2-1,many,TGTGCCAGCAGTTTATTTTCCCCGCAACTAGCGGGAGTCTACAATGAGCAGTTCTTC,CASSLFSPQLAGVYNEQFF
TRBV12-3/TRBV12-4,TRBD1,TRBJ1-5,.,TGTGCCAGCAGCCCCGGGACAGGGGGCTATCAGCCCCAGCATTTT,CASSPGTGGYQPQHF
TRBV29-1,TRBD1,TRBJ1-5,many,TGCAGCGTTGGGGACAGCTATCAGCCCCAGCATTTT,CSVGDSYQPQHF
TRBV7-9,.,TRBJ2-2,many,TGTGCCAGCAGCTGGGGAGAGAGCTGGAACACCGGGGAGCTGTTTTTT,CASSWGESWNTGELFF
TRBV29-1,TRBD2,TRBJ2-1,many,TGCAGCGTTCCCCGCGGGAGGGTCCTCAATGAGCAGTTCTTC,CSVPRGRVLNEQFF
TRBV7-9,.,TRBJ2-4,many,TGTGCCAGCAGCTTAATCGGGGGCGCGGAACGCTTC,CASSLIGGAERF
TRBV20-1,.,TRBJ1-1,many,TGCAGTGCTAGTGACGTCACTGAAGCTTTCTTT,CSASDVTEAFF
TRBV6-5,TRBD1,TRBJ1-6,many,TGTGCCAGCAGTTATACAGGGGGAAAGAATTCACCCCTCCACTTT,CASSYTGGKNSPLHF
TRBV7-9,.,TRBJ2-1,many,TGTGCCAGCAGCTTCGGCGGGGGCGATGAGCAGTTCTTC,CASSFGGGDEQFF
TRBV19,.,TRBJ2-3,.,TGTGCCAGTAGTGGACAGCCTAGGAAGGGTACGCAGTATTTT,CASSGQPRKGTQYF
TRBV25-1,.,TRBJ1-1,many,TGTGCCAGCAGTGGCCACGACACTGAAGCTTTCTTT,CASSGHDTEAFF
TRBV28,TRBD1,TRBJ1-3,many,TGTGCCAGCAGCCCTAACCGGGACAGGCATGGAAACACCATATATTTT,CASSPNRDRHGNTIYF
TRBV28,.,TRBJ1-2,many,TGTGCCAGCAGAGAACTCGGGGATGGCTACACCTTC,CASRELGDGYTF